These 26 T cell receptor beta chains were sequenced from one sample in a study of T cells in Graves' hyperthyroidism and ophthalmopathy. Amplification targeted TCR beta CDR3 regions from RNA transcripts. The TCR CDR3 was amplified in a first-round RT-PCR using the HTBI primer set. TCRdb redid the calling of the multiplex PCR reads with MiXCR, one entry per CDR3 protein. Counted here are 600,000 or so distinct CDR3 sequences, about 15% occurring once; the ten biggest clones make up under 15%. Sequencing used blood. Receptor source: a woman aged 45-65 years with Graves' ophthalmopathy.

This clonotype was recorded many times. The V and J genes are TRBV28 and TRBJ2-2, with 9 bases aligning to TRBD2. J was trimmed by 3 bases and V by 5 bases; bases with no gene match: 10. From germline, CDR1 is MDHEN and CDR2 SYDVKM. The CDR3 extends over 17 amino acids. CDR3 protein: CASSPWLAGRDTGELFF. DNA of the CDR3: TGTGCCAGCAGTCCCTGGCTAGCGGGAAGGGACACCGGGGAGCTGTTTTTT.

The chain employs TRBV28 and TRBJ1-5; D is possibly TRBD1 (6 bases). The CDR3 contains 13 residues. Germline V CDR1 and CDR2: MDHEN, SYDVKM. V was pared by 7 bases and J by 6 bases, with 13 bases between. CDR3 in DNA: TGTGCCAGCACCTTAATACAGGGTCAGCCCCAGCATTTT. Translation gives CASTLIQGQPQHF.

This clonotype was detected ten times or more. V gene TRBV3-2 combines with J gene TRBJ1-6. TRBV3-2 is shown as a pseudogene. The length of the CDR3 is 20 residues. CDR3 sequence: CASERPSSEGKCSYNSPLHF. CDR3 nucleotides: TGTGCCAGCGAACGTCCTTCATCGGAGGGTAAATGCTCCTATAATTCACCCCTCCACTTT.

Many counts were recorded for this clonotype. CDR3 region: CSASGRELYNEQFF. The CDR3 coding sequence is TGCAGTGCTAGTGGGCGGGAGCTGTACAATGAGCAGTTCTTC. This rearrangement joins TRBV20-1 to TRBJ2-1; the match to TRBD2 covers 7 bases. CDR1 DFQATT and CDR2 SNEGSKA come from the germline V gene (reference sequence). Trimming cost V 3 bases and J 4 bases; bases outside gene matches: 6. The CDR3 spans 14 residues.

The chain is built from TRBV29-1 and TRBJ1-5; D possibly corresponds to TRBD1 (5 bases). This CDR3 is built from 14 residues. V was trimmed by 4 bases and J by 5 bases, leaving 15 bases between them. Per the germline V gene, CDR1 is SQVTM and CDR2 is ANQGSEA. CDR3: CSVAREVGDQPQHF. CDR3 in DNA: TGCAGCGTTGCGCGGGAGGTGGGGGATCAGCCCCAGCATTTT.

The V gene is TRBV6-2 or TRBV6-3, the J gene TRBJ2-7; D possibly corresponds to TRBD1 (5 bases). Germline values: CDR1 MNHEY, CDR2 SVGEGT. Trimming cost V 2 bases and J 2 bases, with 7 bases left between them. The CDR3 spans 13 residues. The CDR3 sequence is CASSYKGTYEQYF. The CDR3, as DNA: TGTGCCAGCAGTTACAAGGGGACCTACGAGCAGTACTTC.

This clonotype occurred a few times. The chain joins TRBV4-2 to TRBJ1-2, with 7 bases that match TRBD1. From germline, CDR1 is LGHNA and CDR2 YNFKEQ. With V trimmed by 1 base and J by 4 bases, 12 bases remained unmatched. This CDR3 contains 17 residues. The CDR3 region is CASSQVVGGVGAYGYTF. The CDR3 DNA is TGTGCCAGCAGCCAAGTTGTAGGGGGCGTCGGAGCCTATGGCTACACCTTC.

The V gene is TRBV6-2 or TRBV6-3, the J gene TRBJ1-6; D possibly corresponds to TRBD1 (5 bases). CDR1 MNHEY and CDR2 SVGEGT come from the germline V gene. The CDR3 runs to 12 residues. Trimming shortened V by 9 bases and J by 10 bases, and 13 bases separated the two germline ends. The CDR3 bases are TGTGCCAGATACAGGCTCCTCTCACCCCTCCACTTT. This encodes CARYRLLSPLHF.

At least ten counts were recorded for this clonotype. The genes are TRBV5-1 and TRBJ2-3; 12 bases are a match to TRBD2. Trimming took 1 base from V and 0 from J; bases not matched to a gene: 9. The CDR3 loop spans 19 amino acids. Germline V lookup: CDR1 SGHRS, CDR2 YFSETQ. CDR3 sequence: CASSLSPSGRGWSTDTQYF. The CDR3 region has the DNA TGCGCCAGCAGCTTGTCTCCTAGCGGGAGGGGATGGAGCACAGATACGCAGTATTTT.

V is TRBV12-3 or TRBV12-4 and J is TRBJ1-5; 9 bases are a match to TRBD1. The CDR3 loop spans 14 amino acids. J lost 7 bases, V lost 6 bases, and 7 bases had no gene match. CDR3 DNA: TGTGCCAGCAGGGGGACAGGGCAGGAACAGCCCCAGCATTTT. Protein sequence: CASRGTGQEQPQHF.

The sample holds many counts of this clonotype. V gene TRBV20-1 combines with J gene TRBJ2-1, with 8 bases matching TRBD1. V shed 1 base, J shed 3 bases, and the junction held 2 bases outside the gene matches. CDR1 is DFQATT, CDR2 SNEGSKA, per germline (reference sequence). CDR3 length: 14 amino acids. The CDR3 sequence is CSARGGTGYNEQFF. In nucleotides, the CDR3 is TGCAGTGCTAGAGGGGGGACAGGCTACAATGAGCAGTTCTTC.

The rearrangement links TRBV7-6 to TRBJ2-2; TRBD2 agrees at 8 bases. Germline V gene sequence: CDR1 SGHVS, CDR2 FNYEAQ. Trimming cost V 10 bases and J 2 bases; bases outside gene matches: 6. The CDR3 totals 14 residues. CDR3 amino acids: CATTGGGNTGELFF. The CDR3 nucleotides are TGTGCCACCACGGGGGGGGGAAACACCGGGGAGCTGTTTTTT. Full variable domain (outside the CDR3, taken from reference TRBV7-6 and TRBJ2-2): GAGVSQSPRYKVTKRGQDVALRCDPISGHVSLYWYRQALGQGPEFLTYFNYEAQQDKSGLPNDRFSAERPEGSISTLTIQRTEQRDSAMYRCATTGGGNTGELFFGEGSRLTVL.

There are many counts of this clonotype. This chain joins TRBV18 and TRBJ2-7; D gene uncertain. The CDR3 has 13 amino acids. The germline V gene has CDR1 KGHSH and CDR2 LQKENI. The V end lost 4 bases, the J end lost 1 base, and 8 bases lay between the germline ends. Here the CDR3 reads CASSQGPSYEQYF. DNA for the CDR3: TGTGCCAGCTCACAGGGTCCTTCCTACGAGCAGTACTTC.

The CDR3 sequence is CSAGTGPNTQYF. In DNA, the CDR3 is TGCAGTGCTGGGACAGGGCCAAATACGCAGTATTTT. This rearrangement joins TRBV20-1 to TRBJ2-3; 9 nucleotides align to TRBD1. The CDR3 loop spans 12 amino acids. The germline V gene has CDR1 DFQATT and CDR2 SNEGSKA (reference sequence). The J segment lost 7 bases and the V segment lost 5 bases, leaving 4 bases of the junction unmatched.

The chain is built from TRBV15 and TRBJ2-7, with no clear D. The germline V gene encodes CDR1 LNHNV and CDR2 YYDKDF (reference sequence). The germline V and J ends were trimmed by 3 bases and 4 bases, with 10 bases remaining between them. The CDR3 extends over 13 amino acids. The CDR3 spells CATSSSGRYEQYF. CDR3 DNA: TGTGCCACCAGCAGCTCCGGACGATACGAGCAGTACTTC.

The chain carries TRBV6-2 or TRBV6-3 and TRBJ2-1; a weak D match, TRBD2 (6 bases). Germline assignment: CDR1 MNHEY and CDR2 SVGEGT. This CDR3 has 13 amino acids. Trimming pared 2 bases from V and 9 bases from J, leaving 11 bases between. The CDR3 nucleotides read TGTGCCAGCAGTTACATAGACGGGGGTGAGCAGTTCTTC. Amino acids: CASSYIDGGEQFF.

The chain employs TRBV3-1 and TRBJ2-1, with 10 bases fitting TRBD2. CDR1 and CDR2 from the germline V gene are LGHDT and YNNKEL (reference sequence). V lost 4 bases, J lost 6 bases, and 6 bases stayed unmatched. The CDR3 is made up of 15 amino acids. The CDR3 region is CASSLLAGYLNEQFF. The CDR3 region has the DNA TGTGCCAGCAGCCTACTAGCGGGATATCTCAATGAGCAGTTCTTC.

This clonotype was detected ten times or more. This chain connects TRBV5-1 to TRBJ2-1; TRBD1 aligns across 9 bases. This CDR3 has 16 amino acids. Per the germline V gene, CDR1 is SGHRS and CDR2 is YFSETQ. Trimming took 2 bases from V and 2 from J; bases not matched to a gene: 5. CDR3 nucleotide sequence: TGCGCCAGCAGCTTAGGGACAGGGAGGACCTACAATGAGCAGTTCTTC. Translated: CASSLGTGRTYNEQFF.

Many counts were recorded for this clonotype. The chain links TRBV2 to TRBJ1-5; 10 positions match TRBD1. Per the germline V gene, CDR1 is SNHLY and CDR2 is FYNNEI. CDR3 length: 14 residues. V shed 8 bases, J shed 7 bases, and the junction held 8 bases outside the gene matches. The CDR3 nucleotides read TGTGCCAGCGACGGGACAGGGGAAAGCCAGCCCCAGCATTTT. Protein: CASDGTGESQPQHF.

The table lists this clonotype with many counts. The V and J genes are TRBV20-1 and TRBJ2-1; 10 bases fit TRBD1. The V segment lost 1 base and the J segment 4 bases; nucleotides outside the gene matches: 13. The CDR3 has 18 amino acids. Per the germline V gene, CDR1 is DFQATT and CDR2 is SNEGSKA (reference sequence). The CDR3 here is CSARGAYLPGQGYNEQFF. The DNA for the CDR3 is TGCAGTGCTAGAGGGGCGTACCTACCGGGACAGGGGTACAATGAGCAGTTCTTC.

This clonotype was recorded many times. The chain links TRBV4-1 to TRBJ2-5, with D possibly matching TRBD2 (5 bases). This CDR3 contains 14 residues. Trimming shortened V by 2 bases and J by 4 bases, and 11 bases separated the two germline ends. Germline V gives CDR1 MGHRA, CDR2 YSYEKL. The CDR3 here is CASSQLGRSETQYF. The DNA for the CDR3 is TGCGCCAGCAGCCAACTGGGGAGATCAGAGACCCAGTACTTC.

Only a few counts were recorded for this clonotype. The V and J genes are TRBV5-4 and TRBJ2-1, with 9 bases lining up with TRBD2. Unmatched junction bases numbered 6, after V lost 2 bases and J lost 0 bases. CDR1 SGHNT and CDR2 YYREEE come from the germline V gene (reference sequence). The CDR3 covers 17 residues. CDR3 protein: CASSFRLAENSYNEQFF. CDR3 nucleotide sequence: TGTGCCAGCAGCTTTAGACTAGCGGAGAACTCCTACAATGAGCAGTTCTTC.

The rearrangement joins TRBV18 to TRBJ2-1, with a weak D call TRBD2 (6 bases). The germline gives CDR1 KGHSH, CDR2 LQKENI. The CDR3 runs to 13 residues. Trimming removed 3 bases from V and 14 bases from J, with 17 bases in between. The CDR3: CASSPRSNGGKFF. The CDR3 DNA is TGTGCCAGCTCACCCCGGAGCAATGGGGGGAAGTTCTTC.

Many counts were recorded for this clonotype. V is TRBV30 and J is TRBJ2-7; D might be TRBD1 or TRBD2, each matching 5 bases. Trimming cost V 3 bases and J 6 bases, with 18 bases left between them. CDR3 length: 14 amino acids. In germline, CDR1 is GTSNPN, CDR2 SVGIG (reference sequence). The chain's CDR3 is CAWSGAGSRGEQYF. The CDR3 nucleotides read TGTGCCTGGAGCGGGGCAGGGTCGAGAGGCGAGCAGTACTTC.

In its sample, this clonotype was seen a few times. CDR3 region: CASSLSRGHEQYF. In DNA form, the CDR3 reads TGTGCCAGCAGTTTGTCCAGGGGCCACGAGCAGTACTTC. The chain couples TRBV6-1 to TRBJ2-7, with TRBD1 as a possible D gene (6 bases). CDR1 and CDR2 (germline): MNHNS, SASEGT. Trimming left V 5 bases short and J 5 bases short, with 13 bases between. The CDR3 has 13 amino acids.

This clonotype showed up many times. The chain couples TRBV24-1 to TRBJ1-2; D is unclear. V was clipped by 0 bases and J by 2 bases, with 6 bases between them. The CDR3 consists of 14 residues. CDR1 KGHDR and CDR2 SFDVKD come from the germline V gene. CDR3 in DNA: TGTGCCACCAGTGATTTGTGGCAGAACTATGGCTACACCTTC. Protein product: CATSDLWQNYGYTF.